The 8 T cell receptor beta chains given below trace back to one sample, sequenced in a study of graft-versus-host responses after intestinal transplantation. No cognate antigen is known for these TCRs. The assay was immunoSEQ multiplex PCR, and TCRdb's table has in-frame clones only and misses some. The sample has about 120,000 clones, 90% to 95% seen once; the top ten hold over 0.1%. Material: unstimulated CD4+ T cells sorted from spleen or lymph node cells, obtained before intestinal transplant. Receptors originate from a human donor who received an intestinal transplant.

V is TRBV27 and J is TRBJ2-3, with D maybe TRBD2 (5 bases). The CDR3 is made up of 16 amino acids. Germline V gives CDR1 MNHEY, CDR2 SMNVEV (reference sequence). The V end was cut by 0 bases, the J end by 7 bases, with 17 bases between. In DNA form, the CDR3 reads TGTGCCAGCAGTTTATCTAGGACTCTGAGCTCAAATACGCAGTATTTT. This sequence encodes CASSLSRTLSSNTQYF.

The V call is TRBV30, the J call TRBJ1-2; D is possibly TRBD1 (6 bases). V was clipped by 4 bases and J by 9 bases, with 12 bases between them. From germline, CDR1 is GTSNPN and CDR2 SVGIG (reference sequence). The CDR3 covers 11 residues. The CDR3 sequence is CAWTVGASYTF. CDR3 bases: TGTGCCTGGACCGTGGGGGCCAGCTACACCTTC.

The CDR3 sequence is CASSLQTTNYGYTF. DNA of the CDR3: TGTGCCAGCAGCTTACAGACTACTAACTATGGCTACACCTTC. V is TRBV11-2 and J is TRBJ1-2; D is unresolved. This CDR3 has 14 amino acids. With 2 bases removed from V and 0 bases from J, the gap between germline ends came to 7 bases. Germline V gene lookup returns CDR1 SGHAT and CDR2 FQNNGV.

The chain carries TRBV7-9 and TRBJ2-1; TRBD2 matches at 7 bases. The CDR3 contains 15 residues. Germline-derived CDR1 and CDR2 are SEHNR and FQNEAQ (reference sequence). The V segment lost 5 bases and the J segment 2 bases; nucleotides outside the gene matches: 6. The CDR3 sequence is CASSVPGTTYNEQFF. The CDR3 DNA follows: TGTGCCAGCAGCGTCCCCGGGACTACCTACAATGAGCAGTTCTTC.

With regard to this clone: The junction does not match germline at one end; this may be a read error. The V and J genes are TRBV2 and TRBJ1-1; D gene unclear. The CDR3 spans 13 residues. The V gene's germline CDR1 is SNHLY and CDR2 FYNNEI. This chain's CDR3 is CASIGVGNSEAFF. The CDR3 DNA reads TGTGCCAGCATTGGGGTCGGGAACTCTGAAGCTTTCTTT.

The rearrangement joins TRBV19 to TRBJ2-3; D tentatively fits TRBD1 or TRBD2 (5 bases each). V was pared by 6 bases and J by 6 bases, with 16 bases between. CDR1 LNHDA and CDR2 SQIVND come from the germline V gene (reference sequence). CDR3 size: 14 residues. For the CDR3, the DNA is TGTGCCAGTAGCCGGGGCTTACACACCGATACGCAGTATTTT. As protein: CASSRGLHTDTQYF.

The chain couples TRBV11-2 to TRBJ1-4; 7 bases are a match to TRBD1. Unmatched junction bases numbered 4, after V lost 5 bases and J lost 4 bases. The CDR3 consists of 14 residues. Germline V lookup: CDR1 SGHAT, CDR2 FQNNGV. CDR3 coding DNA: TGTGCCAGCAGCATAAGACAGGGTAATGAAAAACTGTTTTTT. Translated: CASSIRQGNEKLFF.

The rearrangement uses TRBV11-2 and TRBJ2-1; D unresolved. The V gene's germline CDR1 is SGHAT and CDR2 FQNNGV. The length of the CDR3 is 13 residues. V lost 0 bases and J lost 5, with 5 bases in between. The CDR3 bases are TGTGCCAGCAGCTTAGAAGGAAACAATGAGCAGTTCTTC. Protein: CASSLEGNNEQFF.